A single sample is the source of the 28 T cell receptor beta chains below, sequenced in a study of blood T cell repertoires in COVID-19. Clones were read by immunoSEQ multiplex PCR, and TCRdb kept only the in-frame ones, dropping some. The profile shows approximately 350,000 clones, about four fifths of them singletons. The specimen was peripheral blood. The receptor source for this set is a young man with active or convalescent COVID-19.

This clone was detected only a few times. This sequence joins TRBV9 and TRBJ1-3; D gene ambiguous. Germline V CDR1 and CDR2: SGDLS, YYNGEE. The CDR3 is made up of 17 amino acids. Between the trimmed V and J ends, which lost 4 bases and 0 bases, there was a span of 17 bases. In nucleotides, the CDR3 is TGTGCCAGCAGCCCCCAGGCGGGCCTTGTCTCTGGAAACACCATATATTTT. The encoded protein is CASSPQAGLVSGNTIYF.

The chain is built from TRBV7-6 and TRBJ1-5; the match to TRBD1 covers 7 bases. V was pared by 2 bases and J by 2 bases, with 9 bases of the junction left unmatched. Germline CDR1 SGHVS, CDR2 FNYEAQ. The length of the CDR3 is 17 residues. The CDR3 loop reads CASSLPYRDRGNQPQHF. The DNA for the CDR3 is TGTGCCAGCAGCTTACCCTACCGGGACAGAGGCAATCAGCCCCAGCATTTT.

The chain has TRBV27 and TRBJ2-1, with 12 bases aligning to TRBD2. Trimming removed 6 bases from V and 5 bases from J; junction bases left unmatched: 5. CDR1 and CDR2 from the germline V gene are MNHEY and SMNVEV (reference sequence). There are 15 residues in the CDR3. CDR3 sequence (DNA): TGTGCCAGCAGCCTCACTAGCGGGGGGCACAATGAGCAGTTCTTC. As protein: CASSLTSGGHNEQFF.

The chain couples TRBV7-3 to TRBJ1-2; D might be TRBD1 (6 bases). The CDR3 has 15 amino acids. Germline CDR1 and CDR2: SGHTA and FQGTGA. V lost 5 bases to trimming and J lost 1 base, with 14 bases between them. CDR3 amino acids: CASSPRGGGNYGYTF. In DNA, the CDR3 is TGTGCCAGCAGCCCTCGGGGAGGGGGTAACTATGGCTACACCTTC.

The chain links TRBV7-9 to TRBJ2-5, with 9 bases lining up with TRBD2. CDR3 length: 15 residues. CDR1 and CDR2 from the germline V gene are SEHNR and FQNEAQ (reference sequence). After removal of 3 bases from V and 3 bases from J, the junction contained 5 bases not matched to a gene. Here the CDR3 DNA reads TGTGCCAGCAGCTTTTCCGGGACTAGCAAAGAGACCCAGTACTTC. It specifies CASSFSGTSKETQYF.

The rearrangement joins TRBV19 to TRBJ1-2; D is undetermined. Trimming took off 1 base at V and 5 bases at J, with 8 bases between the two ends. This CDR3 is 13 amino acids long. Germline CDR1 reads LNHDA; CDR2 reads SQIVND (reference sequence). The CDR3 DNA is TGTGCCAGTAGTATAGGTGGAGAATATGGCTACACCTTC. Translated, it gives CASSIGGEYGYTF.

The CDR3 region has the DNA TGTGCCAGCAGCCCCGTGAGGGGGGGCACCATCGGAAACACCATATATTTT. This sequence encodes CASSPVRGGTIGNTIYF. The J gene is TRBJ1-3, the V gene TRBV3-1 (or the pseudogene TRBV3-2), with a possible D match to TRBD1 (6 bases). CDR1 is LGHDT, CDR2 YNNKEL, per germline (reference sequence). Trimming cost V 4 bases and J 4 bases, with 20 bases left between them. There are 17 residues in the CDR3.

The chain has TRBV7-3 and TRBJ1-2; no definite D call. Deletions cut 3 bases from V and 8 bases from J, with 19 bases between. Looked up from germline, CDR1 is SGHTA and CDR2 is FQGTGA. The CDR3 contains 15 residues. The chain's CDR3 is CASSLLGIGRGGYTF. For the CDR3, the DNA is TGTGCCAGCAGCTTGCTCGGGATCGGGAGAGGCGGCTACACCTTC.

J is TRBJ2-5 and V is TRBV18, with 7 bases lining up with TRBD1. There are 14 residues in the CDR3. CDR1 is KGHSH and CDR2 is LQKENI in the germline V gene. V shed 5 bases and J 2 bases; nucleotides not matched to a gene: 5. This CDR3 reads CASSATGQQETQYF. DNA for the CDR3: TGTGCCAGCTCAGCCACGGGACAGCAAGAGACCCAGTACTTC.

This chain joins TRBV6-2 or TRBV6-3 and TRBJ1-2, with a weak D call TRBD1 (6 bases). The CDR3 spans 15 residues. V lost 5 bases to trimming and J lost 8 bases, with 21 bases between them. Looked up from germline, CDR1 is MNHEY and CDR2 is SVGEGT. Written as DNA, the CDR3 is TGTGCCAGCAGTACCCCTGGACTCGTCCAGGGGGGCTACACCTTC. Protein product: CASSTPGLVQGGYTF.

V usage is TRBV7-6 and J usage is TRBJ2-6; possibly TRBD1 for D (6 bases). Trimming pared 5 bases from V and 6 bases from J, leaving 8 bases between. The germline gives CDR1 SGHVS, CDR2 FNYEAQ. The CDR3 consists of 13 residues. Here the CDR3 DNA reads TGTGCCAGCAGCACAGGGTCGGCCAACGTCCTGACTTTC. It encodes CASSTGSANVLTF.

This clone appeared once. The J gene is TRBJ2-7, the V gene TRBV29-1; D is perhaps TRBD2 (5 bases). The CDR3 is 13 residues long. Germline CDR1 and CDR2: SQVTM and ANQGSEA. Trimming removed 2 bases from V and 0 bases from J, with 8 bases in between. Here the CDR3 reads CSVESGNSYEQYF. Written as DNA, the CDR3 is TGCAGCGTTGAAAGCGGAAACTCCTACGAGCAGTACTTC.

This clone was seen only a few times. J is TRBJ2-2 and V is TRBV7-2; D uncertain. The CDR3 covers 16 residues. Deletions cut 6 bases from V and 1 base from J, with 15 bases between. Germline V CDR1 and CDR2: SGHTA, FQGNSA. CDR3 sequence reads: CASSPGVVLNTGELFF. The CDR3 DNA sequence: TGTGCCAGCAGTCCAGGTGTGGTCTTGAACACCGGGGAGCTGTTTTTT.

The chain uses TRBV18 and TRBJ1-2, with D maybe TRBD1 (6 bases). Deletions cut 5 bases from V and 0 bases from J, with 13 bases between. Per the germline V gene, CDR1 is KGHSH and CDR2 is LQKENI. This CDR3 has 15 amino acids. CDR3 nucleotide sequence: TGTGCCAGCTCAGCTAACAGGGACCCTAACTATGGCTACACCTTC. Residues: CASSANRDPNYGYTF.

The V and J genes are TRBV30 and TRBJ2-6; D may be TRBD1 (5 bases). The CDR3 contains 15 residues. Between the trimmed V and J ends, which lost 0 bases and 4 bases, there was a span of 10 bases. In germline, CDR1 is GTSNPN, CDR2 SVGIG (reference sequence). CDR3 region: CAWSVEGVGANVLTF. CDR3 DNA: TGTGCCTGGAGTGTAGAAGGGGTCGGGGCCAACGTCCTGACTTTC.

This clone was detected only once. This chain joins TRBV3-1 (or the pseudogene TRBV3-2) and TRBJ1-4; 9 bases are a match to TRBD1. Germline values: CDR1 LGHDT, CDR2 YNNKEL (reference sequence). This CDR3 has 16 amino acids. V lost 3 bases to trimming and J lost 8 bases; unmatched junction nucleotides: 10. This chain's CDR3 is CASSQEIQGAVEKLFF. The CDR3, as DNA: TGTGCCAGCAGCCAGGAAATACAGGGGGCTGTCGAAAAACTGTTTTTT.

The rearrangement joins TRBV20-1 to TRBJ2-7; TRBD1 aligns across 7 bases. The CDR3 totals 11 residues. Germline V gene lookup returns CDR1 DFQATT and CDR2 SNEGSKA (reference sequence). CDR3 DNA sequence: TGCAGCGGGACAGCCGACTACGAGCAGTACTTC. Amino acid sequence: CSGTADYEQYF.

This chain uses TRBV7-2 with TRBJ1-2; TRBD1 aligns across 7 bases. This CDR3 comprises 16 residues. Germline values: CDR1 SGHTA, CDR2 FQGNSA. Trimming at V came to 5 bases and at J to 0 bases, leaving 9 bases not matched to a gene. The CDR3 spells CASSLTTGVSNYGYTF. DNA for the CDR3: TGTGCCAGCAGCCTAACTACAGGGGTTTCTAACTATGGCTACACCTTC.

V usage is TRBV7-9 and J usage is TRBJ2-2, with D possibly matching TRBD1 (5 bases). Germline V gene lookup returns CDR1 SEHNR and CDR2 FQNEAQ (reference sequence). This CDR3 comprises 15 residues. V lost 5 bases and J lost 6, with 16 bases in between. The CDR3 nucleotides are TGTGCCAGCAGCGTTTCGGGCAGGGTGGCCGGGGAGCTGTTTTTT. It is translated as CASSVSGRVAGELFF.

The CDR3 sequence is CASHRAGGSQYGYTF. The CDR3 nucleotides are TGTGCCAGCCACCGGGCAGGGGGTTCCCAGTATGGCTACACCTTC. The genes are TRBV19 and TRBJ1-2; TRBD1 aligns across 7 bases. J lost 5 bases, V lost 9 bases, and 15 bases had no gene match. Germline values: CDR1 LNHDA, CDR2 SQIVND (reference sequence). The CDR3 is 15 amino acids.

This chain uses TRBV25-1 with TRBJ1-2; D remains unclear. Trimming shortened V by 3 bases and J by 6 bases, and 23 bases separated the two germline ends. This CDR3 is built from 17 residues. Germline values: CDR1 MGHDK, CDR2 SYGVNS. In DNA form, the CDR3 reads TGTGCCAGCAGTGACGGCACCCGGGAGTCCCACTGGGATGGCTACACCTTC. It specifies CASSDGTRESHWDGYTF.

This chain joins TRBV4-1 and TRBJ2-1; 10 bases line up with TRBD2. This CDR3 contains 19 residues. The V segment lost 1 base and the J segment 8 bases; nucleotides outside the gene matches: 17. Germline assignment: CDR1 MGHRA and CDR2 YSYEKL. CDR3 sequence (DNA): TGCGCCAGCAGCCAAGTGGGTGCCCAAGCGGGGGGGCTGTTGCATGAGCAGTTCTTC. This sequence encodes CASSQVGAQAGGLLHEQFF.

V gene TRBV7-3 combines with J gene TRBJ2-3; 9 bases match TRBD2. The V gene end was trimmed by 2 bases and the J gene end by 4 bases; junction bases not matched to a gene: 10. Germline V gene sequence: CDR1 SGHTA, CDR2 FQGTGA. The CDR3 totals 17 residues. CDR3 DNA: TGTGCCAGCAGCTTATACCCCGGGACTAGCATGGCAGATACGCAGTATTTT. This codes for CASSLYPGTSMADTQYF.

The genes are TRBV11-2 and TRBJ2-2; TRBD1 matches at 7 bases. This CDR3 comprises 15 residues. J lost 4 bases, V lost 5 bases, and 7 bases had no gene match. Germline CDR1 SGHAT, CDR2 FQNNGV. The CDR3 loop is CASSRLQGTTGELFF. The CDR3 nucleotides read TGTGCCAGCAGCCGATTACAGGGGACCACCGGGGAGCTGTTTTTT.

A few counts support this clone. The genes are TRBV11-2 and TRBJ1-2; no reliable D call. This CDR3 comprises 14 residues. V lost 5 bases, J lost 4 bases, and 14 bases lay in between. Germline values: CDR1 SGHAT, CDR2 FQNNGV. The CDR3 loop reads CASSPNLLPYGYTF. The CDR3 region has the DNA TGTGCCAGCAGCCCCAACCTCCTACCCTATGGCTACACCTTC.

The chain employs TRBV11-3 and TRBJ2-1; the D is unclear. V was cut by 8 bases and J by 0 bases, with 8 bases left in between. Germline CDR1 SGHNT, CDR2 YENEEA. The CDR3 is 13 amino acids. The DNA for the CDR3 is TGTGCCAGCGGCGGTACCTCCTACAATGAGCAGTTCTTC. Its translation: CASGGTSYNEQFF.

The J gene is TRBJ2-1, the V gene TRBV11-3, with 9 bases identical to TRBD2. Germline values: CDR1 SGHNT, CDR2 YENEEA. Losses at the gene ends were 1 base for V and 6 bases for J; bases not matched to a gene: 1. The length of the CDR3 is 14 residues. CDR3 sequence: CASSLGGRGNEQFF. The CDR3 nucleotides are TGTGCCAGCAGCTTAGGCGGGAGGGGCAATGAGCAGTTCTTC. Supplemented by reference TRBV11-3 and TRBJ2-1, the full variable domain reads EAGVVQSPRYKIIEKKQPVAFWCNPISGHNTLYWYLQNLGQGPELLIRYENEEAVDDSQLPKDRFSAERLKGVDSTLKIQPAELGDSAVYLCASSLGGRGNEQFFGPGTRLTVL.

The J gene is TRBJ1-6, the V gene TRBV4-2, with 7 bases aligning to TRBD1. Germline V lookup: CDR1 LGHNA, CDR2 YNFKEQ. The ends lost 7 bases at V and 7 bases at J; junction bases unmatched: 10. The CDR3 is made up of 15 amino acids. For the CDR3, the DNA is TGTGCCAGCACCATGGGGACAGCACAGAATTCACCCCTCCACTTT. It yields the protein CASTMGTAQNSPLHF.